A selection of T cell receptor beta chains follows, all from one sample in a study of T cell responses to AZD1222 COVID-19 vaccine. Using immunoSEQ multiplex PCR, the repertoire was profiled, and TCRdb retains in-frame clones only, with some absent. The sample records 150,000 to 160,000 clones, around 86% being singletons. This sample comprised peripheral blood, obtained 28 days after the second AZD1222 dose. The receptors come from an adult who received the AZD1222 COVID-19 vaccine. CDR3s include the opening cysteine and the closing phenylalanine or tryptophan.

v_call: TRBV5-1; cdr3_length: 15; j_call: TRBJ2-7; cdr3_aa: CASSPGSGRSYEQYF
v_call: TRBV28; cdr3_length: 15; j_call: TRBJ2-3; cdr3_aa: CASSLDYVGTDTQYF
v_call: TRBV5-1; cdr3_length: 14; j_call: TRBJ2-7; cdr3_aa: CASSLEGSPYEQYF
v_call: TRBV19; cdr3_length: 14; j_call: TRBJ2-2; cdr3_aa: CASNPGKNTGELFF
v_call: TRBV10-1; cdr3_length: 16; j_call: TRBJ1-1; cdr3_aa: CASSGGQGTLDTEAFF
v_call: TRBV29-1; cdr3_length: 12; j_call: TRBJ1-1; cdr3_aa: CSVTDGTTEAFF
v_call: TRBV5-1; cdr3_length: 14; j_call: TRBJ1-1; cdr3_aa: CASSADGSNTEAFF
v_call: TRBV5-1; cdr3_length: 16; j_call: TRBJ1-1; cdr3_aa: CASSPKGASLNTEAFF
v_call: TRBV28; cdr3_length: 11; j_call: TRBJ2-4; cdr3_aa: CASTRAGIQYF
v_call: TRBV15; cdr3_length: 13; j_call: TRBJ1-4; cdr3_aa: CASQAGTNEKLFF
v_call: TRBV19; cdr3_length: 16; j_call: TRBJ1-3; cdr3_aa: CASTNPSGISGNTIYF
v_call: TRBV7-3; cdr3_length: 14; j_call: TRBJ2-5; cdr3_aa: CASSLSGGQETQYF
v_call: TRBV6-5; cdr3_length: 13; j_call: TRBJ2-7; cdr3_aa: CASASGRVDEQYF
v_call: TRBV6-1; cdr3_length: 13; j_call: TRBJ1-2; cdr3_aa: CASSEGQGYGYTF
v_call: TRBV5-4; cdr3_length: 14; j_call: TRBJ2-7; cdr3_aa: CASSSWTGAYEQYF
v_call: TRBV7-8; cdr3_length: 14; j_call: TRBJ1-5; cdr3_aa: CASSLNAGNQPQHF
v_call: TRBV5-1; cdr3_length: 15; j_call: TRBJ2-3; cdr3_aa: CASSLVSASTDTQYF
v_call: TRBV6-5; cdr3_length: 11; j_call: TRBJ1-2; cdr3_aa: CASSYSWGYTF
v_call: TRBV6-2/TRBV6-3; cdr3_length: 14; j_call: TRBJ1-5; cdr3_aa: CASSYGRENQPQHF
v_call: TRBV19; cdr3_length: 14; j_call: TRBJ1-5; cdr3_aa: CASSIRGGNQPQHF
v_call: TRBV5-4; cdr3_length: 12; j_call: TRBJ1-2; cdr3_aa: CASSLKGVGYTF
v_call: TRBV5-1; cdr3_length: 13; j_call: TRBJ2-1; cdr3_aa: CASSLGDYNEQFF
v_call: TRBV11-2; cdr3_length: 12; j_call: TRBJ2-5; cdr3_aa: CASSFAAETQYF
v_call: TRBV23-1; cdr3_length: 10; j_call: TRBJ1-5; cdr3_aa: CASSHQPQHF
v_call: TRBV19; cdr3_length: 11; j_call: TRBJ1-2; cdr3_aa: CASSRTYGYTF
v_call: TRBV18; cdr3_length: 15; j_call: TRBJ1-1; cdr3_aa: CASSPLPAADTEAFF
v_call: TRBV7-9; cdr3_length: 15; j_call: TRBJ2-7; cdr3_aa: CASSSGRLSSYEQYF
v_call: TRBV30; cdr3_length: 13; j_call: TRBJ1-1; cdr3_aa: CAWTGQGLTEAFF
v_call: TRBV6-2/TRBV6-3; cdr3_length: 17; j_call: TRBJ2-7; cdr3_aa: CASSPTGLAGDPYEQYF
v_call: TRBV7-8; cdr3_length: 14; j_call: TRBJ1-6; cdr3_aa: CASSQGAKGSPLHF
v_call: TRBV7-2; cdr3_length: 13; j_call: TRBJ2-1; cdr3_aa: CASSAGGGNEQFF
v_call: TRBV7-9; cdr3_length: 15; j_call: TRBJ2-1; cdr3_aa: CASSLGGTSGREQFF
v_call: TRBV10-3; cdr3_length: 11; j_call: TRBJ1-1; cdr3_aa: CAISDIAEAFF
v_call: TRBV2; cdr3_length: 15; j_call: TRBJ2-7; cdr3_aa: CASSEGSGRRYEQYF
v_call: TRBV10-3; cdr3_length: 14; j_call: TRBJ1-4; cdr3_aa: CAISPGQGFEKLFF
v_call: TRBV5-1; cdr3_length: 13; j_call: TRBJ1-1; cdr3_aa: CASTDRVNTEAFF
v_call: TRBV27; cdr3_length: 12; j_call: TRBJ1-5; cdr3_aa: CASSFNYQPQHF
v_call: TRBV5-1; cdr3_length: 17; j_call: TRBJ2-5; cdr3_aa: CASSSPGHLSHQETQYF
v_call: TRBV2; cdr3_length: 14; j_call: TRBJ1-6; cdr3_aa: CASSGTVNNSPLHF
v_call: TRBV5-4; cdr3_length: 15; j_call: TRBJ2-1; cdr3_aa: CASSSSGRRNDEQFF
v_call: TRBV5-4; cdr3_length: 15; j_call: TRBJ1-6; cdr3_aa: CASSQGADYNSPLHF
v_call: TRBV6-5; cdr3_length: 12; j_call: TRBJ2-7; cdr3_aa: CASSPTSYEQYF
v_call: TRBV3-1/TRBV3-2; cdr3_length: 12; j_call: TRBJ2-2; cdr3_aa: CASSQVNGELFF
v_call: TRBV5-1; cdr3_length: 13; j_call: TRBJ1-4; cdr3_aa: CASSTGQGEKLFF
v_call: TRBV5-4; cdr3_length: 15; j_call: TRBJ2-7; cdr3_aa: CASSTAGTGIYEQYF
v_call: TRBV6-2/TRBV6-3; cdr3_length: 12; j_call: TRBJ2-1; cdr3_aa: CASSYRANEQFF
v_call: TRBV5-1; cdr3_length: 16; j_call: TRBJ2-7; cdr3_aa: CASSLGGGASYYEQYF
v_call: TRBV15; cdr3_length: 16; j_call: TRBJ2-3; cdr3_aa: CATSSGQTSRTDTQYF
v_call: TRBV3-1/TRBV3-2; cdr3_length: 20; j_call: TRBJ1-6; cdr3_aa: CASSQDLPGQEGEGDSPLHF
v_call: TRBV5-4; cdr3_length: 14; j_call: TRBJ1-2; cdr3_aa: CASSLVGARDGYTF
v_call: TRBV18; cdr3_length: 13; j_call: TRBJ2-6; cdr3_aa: CASCYSGANVLTF
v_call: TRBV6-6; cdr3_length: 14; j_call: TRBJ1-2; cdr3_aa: CASSYQQGPYGYTF
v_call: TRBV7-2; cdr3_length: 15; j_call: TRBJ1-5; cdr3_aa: CASSLVGAEYQPQHF
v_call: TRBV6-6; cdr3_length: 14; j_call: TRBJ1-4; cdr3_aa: CASSNRDRAEKLFF